The T cell receptor (beta chain) under discussion was sequenced for a study of OX40 agonist ivuxolimab in advanced cancers. General study results and limits: Certain nonresponders additionally had low normalized T-cell clonal expansion.

Produced via immunoSEQ multiplex PCR; TCRdb's table is partial and in-frame only. The sample records 20,000 to 25,000 clones, 80% to 90% being singletons. Per germline, CDR1 MRHNA and CDR2 SNTAGT. J was trimmed by 1 base and V by 0 bases; bases with no gene match: 2. This CDR3 comprises 16 residues. On this clone: Antigen: not known.

The sequences come from CD4+ or CD8+ T cells sorted from blood, collected in a trial of the OX40 agonist ivuxolimab. The receptor was isolated from an adult with an advanced solid tumor such as melanoma, head and neck, liver or kidney cancer. The chain links TRBV6-4 to TRBJ2-3; 9 bases align to TRBD2. CDR3 sequence reads: CASSDSGGRGTDTQYF. The DNA for the CDR3 is TGTGCCAGCAGTGACTCTGGCGGGAGGGGCACAGATACGCAGTATTTT.